The entry that follows covers one TCR beta chain sequence. Its antigen is unidentified. The junction had 9 bases not matched to a gene; V was cut back by 4 bases and J by 4 bases. The length of the CDR3 is 14 residues. Looked up from germline, CDR1 is GTSNPN and CDR2 is SVGIG (reference sequence). The entry originates in a study of post-analysis software for immune sequencing data. Regarding the study as a whole: TRBV segments more frequent in patients than in controls numbered about five and included TRBV5-6, TRBV5-1 and TRBV20-1.

Unique molecular identifiers had been added to the TCR beta cDNA libraries. TCRdb independently ran MiXCR on the PCR reads; one entry per CDR3 protein. The repertoire holds a few hundred thousand distinct CDR3 sequences, with roughly 30% as singletons. This TCR came from a girl aged 5 to 17 with multiple sclerosis. The sequenced sample was blood. The J gene is TRBJ2-5, the V gene TRBV30, with 7 nucleotides matching TRBD2. CDR3 in DNA: TGTGCCTGGAATCGGGGGGACCCGAGAGAGACCCAGTACTTC. It is translated as CAWNRGDPRETQYF.